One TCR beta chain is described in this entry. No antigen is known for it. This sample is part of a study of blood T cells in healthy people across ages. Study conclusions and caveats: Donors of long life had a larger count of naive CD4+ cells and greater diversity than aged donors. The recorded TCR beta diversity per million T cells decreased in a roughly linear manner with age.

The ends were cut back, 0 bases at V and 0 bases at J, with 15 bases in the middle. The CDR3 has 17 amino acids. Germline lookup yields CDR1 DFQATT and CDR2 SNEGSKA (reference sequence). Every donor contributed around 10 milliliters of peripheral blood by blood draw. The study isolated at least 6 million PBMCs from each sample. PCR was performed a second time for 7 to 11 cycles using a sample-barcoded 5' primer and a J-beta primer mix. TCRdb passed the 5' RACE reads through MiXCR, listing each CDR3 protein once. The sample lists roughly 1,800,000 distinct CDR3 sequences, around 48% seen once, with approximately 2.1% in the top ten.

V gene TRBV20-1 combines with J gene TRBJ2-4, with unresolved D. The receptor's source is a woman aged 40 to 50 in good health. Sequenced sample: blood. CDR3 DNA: TGCAGTGCTAGAGATCTGGTTAACAGTGTAGCCAAAAACATTCAGTACTTC. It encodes CSARDLVNSVAKNIQYF.